This T cell receptor (beta chain) was captured by sequencing in a study of low-dose radiotherapy and immunotherapy resistance in tumors. In the study overall: Intravenous ipilimumab 1 mg/kg every six weeks was given with nivolumab 240 mg every two weeks.

This clonotype has at least ten counts. TRAV- and TRBV-specific primers, spanning alpha and beta chains, primed first-strand cDNA. The authors ran 20 PCR cycles to amplify TCRs with a constant-region primer and V-primer adapter. TCRdb reprocessed the reads via MiXCR and lists one record per CDR3 protein. The sample consists of around 100,000 distinct CDR3 sequences, roughly 20% of them appearing once. Time point: after trial treatment. This sample's treatment: LDRT plus nivolumab, ipilimumab, low-dose cyclophosphamide and aspirin (RACIN trial). The sample here was PBMCs, taken after low-dose radiotherapy plus immunotherapy. The receptor's source is a male donor with prostate cancer.

CDR3 in amino acids: CASSDLAGFHNEQFF. The CDR3 nucleotides read TGTGCCAGCAGTGACCTAGCGGGGTTTCACAATGAGCAGTTCTTC. The genes are TRBV2 and TRBJ2-1; 9 bases are shared with TRBD2. J was trimmed by 5 bases and V by 3 bases; bases with no gene match: 5. Germline V gene data show CDR1 as SNHLY and CDR2 as FYNNEI. The CDR3 consists of 15 residues. The whole variable domain, filled in from reference TRBV2 and TRBJ2-1, reads EPEVTQTPSHQVTQMGQEVILRCVPISNHLYFYWYRQILGQKVEFLVSFYNNEISEKSEIFDDQFSVERPDGSNFTLKIRSTKLEDSAMYFCASSDLAGFHNEQFFGPGTRLTVL.